The T cell receptor beta chain described here comes from a study of T cell repertoires in cytomegalovirus infection. Study summary: Matching HLA type, along with CMV infection, was indicated by public TCR beta signatures.

Findings and limits, study-wide: Summed frequency of public TCR beta families distinguished CMV carriers with the relevant HLA. CMV-specific HLA-C-restricted TCR beta clonotypes dominated the ex vivo response.

This clonotype showed up many times. Its antigen remains unidentified. The CDR3 extends over 16 amino acids. V gave up 0 bases and J gave up 5 bases, with 16 bases separating them. The V gene's germline CDR1 is LGHNA and CDR2 YNFKEQ. TCRdb recomputed calls from the reads with MiXCR, one row per CDR3 protein. The profile shows 490,000 or so distinct CDR3 sequences, approximately 11% of them singletons. Specimen: PBMCs. The sequence derives from a human donor in good health (CMV status not recorded). Some clones in this sample may be carry-over from other donors' samples. The V call is TRBV4-2, the J call TRBJ2-5; D may be TRBD1 (6 bases). This CDR3 is CASSQDRLGGHETQYF. DNA for the CDR3: TGTGCCAGCAGCCAAGATCGGCTAGGGGGTCACGAGACCCAGTACTTC.